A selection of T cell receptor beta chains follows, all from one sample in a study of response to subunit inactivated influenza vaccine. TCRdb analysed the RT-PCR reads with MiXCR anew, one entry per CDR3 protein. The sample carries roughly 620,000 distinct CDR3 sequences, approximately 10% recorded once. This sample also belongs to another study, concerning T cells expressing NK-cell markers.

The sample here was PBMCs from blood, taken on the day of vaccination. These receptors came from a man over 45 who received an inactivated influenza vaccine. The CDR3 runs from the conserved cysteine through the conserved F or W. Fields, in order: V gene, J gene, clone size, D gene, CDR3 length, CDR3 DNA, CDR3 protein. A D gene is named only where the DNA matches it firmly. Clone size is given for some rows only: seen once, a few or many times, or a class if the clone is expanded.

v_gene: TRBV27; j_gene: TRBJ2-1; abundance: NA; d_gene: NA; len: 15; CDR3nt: TGTGCCAGCAGCCTACTGATTTCAGGGACCAATGAGCAGTTCTTC; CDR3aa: CASSLLISGTNEQFF
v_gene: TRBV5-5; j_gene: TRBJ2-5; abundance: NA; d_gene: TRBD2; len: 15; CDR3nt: TGTGCCAGCAGCCGTGCCGGGAGGGCCCAAGAGACCCAGTACTTC; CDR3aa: CASSRAGRAQETQYF
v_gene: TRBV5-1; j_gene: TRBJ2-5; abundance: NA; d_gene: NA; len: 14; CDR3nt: TGCGCCAGCAGCTTGTGGCAGGGGAAAGAGACCCAGTACTTC; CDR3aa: CASSLWQGKETQYF
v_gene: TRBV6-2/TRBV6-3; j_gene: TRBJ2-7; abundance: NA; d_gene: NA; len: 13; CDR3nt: TGTGCCAGCAGTTACTTTGTGCCCTACGAGCAGTACTTC; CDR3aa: CASSYFVPYEQYF
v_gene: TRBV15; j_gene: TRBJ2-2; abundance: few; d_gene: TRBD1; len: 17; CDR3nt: TGTGCCACCGGAAGACAGGGTTCGAAGGAGATCACCGGGGAGCTGTTTTTT; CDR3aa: CATGRQGSKEITGELFF
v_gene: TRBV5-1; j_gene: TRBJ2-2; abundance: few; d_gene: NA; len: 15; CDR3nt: TGCGCCAGCAGCCTCGATGGCAGGGTGACCGGGGAGCTGTTTTTT; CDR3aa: CASSLDGRVTGELFF
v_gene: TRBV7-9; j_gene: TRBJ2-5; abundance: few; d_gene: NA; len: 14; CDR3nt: TGTGCCAGCAGCTTTGCGGGGCTCCAAGAGACCCAGTACTTC; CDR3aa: CASSFAGLQETQYF
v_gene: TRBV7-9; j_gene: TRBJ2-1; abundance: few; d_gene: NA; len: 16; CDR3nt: TGTGCCAGCAGCCCAGGCGCTGAGGGGCCTGATAATGAGCAGTTCTTC; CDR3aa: CASSPGAEGPDNEQFF
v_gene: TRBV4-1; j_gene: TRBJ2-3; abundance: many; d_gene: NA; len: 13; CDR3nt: TGTGCCAGCAGCCAAGAAGGCACAGATACGCAGTATTTT; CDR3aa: CASSQEGTDTQYF
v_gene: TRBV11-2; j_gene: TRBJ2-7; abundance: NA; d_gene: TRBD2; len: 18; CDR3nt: TGTGCCAGCAGCTTACCCCTTGGGCGGGAGGGCCTCTCCTACGAGCAGTACTTC; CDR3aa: CASSLPLGREGLSYEQYF
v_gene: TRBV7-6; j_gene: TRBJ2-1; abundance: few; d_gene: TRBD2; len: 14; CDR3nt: TGTGCCAGCAGCCCGGGACTAGCTTACGATGAGCAGTTCTTC; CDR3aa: CASSPGLAYDEQFF
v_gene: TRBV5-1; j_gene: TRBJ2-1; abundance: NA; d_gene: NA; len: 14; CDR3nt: TGCGCCAGCAGCTTGGACCCCACCTACAATGAGCAGTTCTTC; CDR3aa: CASSLDPTYNEQFF
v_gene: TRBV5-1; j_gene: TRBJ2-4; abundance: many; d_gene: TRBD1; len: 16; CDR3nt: TGCGCCAGCAGCCTCAGGACAGGGGAGCCCAAAAACATTCAGTACTTC; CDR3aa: CASSLRTGEPKNIQYF
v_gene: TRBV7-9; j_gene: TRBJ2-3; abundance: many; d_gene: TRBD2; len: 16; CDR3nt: TGTGCCAGCAGCCTAATCAGCGGGGGGGACACAGATACGCAGTATTTT; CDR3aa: CASSLISGGDTDTQYF
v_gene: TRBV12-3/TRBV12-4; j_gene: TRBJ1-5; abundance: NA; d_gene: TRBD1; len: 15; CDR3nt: TGTGCCAGCAGTTCCCGGACAGGACCCAATCAGCCCCAGCATTTT; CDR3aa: CASSSRTGPNQPQHF
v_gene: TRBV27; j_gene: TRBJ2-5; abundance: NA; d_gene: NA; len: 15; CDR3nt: TGTGCCAGCAGTCCGTTGCGGGTTGAGAGGGAGACCCAGTACTTC; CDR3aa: CASSPLRVERETQYF
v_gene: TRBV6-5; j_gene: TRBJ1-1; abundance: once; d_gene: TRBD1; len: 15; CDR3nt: TGTGCCAGCAGTTACGGCAGGACAGGGGCTTTCCCGGCTTTCTTT; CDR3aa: CASSYGRTGAFPAFF
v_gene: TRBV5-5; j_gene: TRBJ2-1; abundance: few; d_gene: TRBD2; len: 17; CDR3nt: TGTGCCAGCAGCTTACGTCCACTAGCGGGATCTGGCAATGAGCAGTTCTTC; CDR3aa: CASSLRPLAGSGNEQFF
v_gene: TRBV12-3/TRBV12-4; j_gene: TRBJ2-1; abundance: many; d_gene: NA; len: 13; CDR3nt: TGTGCCAGCAGTTTATTTTCTGACAATGAGCAGTTCTTC; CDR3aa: CASSLFSDNEQFF
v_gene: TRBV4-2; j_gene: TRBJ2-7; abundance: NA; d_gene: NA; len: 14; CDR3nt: TGTGCCAGCAGCGTGCGGGGATGGGCCTACGAGCAGTACTTC; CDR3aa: CASSVRGWAYEQYF
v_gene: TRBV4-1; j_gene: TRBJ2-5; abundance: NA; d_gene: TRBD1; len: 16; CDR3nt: TGCGCCAGCAGCCAAGATGGGGGACAGGGGAGGGAGACCCAGTACTTC; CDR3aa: CASSQDGGQGRETQYF
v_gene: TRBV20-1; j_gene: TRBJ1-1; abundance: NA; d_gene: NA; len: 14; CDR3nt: TGCAGTGCGCCGCGGGGGGCGCGGAACACTGAAGCTTTCTTT; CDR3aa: CSAPRGARNTEAFF
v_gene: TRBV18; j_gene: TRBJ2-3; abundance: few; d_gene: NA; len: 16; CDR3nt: TGTGCCAGCTCACCAAGGGCCCGACTTGCCACAGATACGCAGTATTTT; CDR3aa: CASSPRARLATDTQYF
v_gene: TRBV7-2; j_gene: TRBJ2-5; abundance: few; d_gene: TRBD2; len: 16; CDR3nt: TGTGCCAGCAGCTTAGTAGCGGGACGGGCGGAGGAGACCCAGTACTTC; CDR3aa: CASSLVAGRAEETQYF
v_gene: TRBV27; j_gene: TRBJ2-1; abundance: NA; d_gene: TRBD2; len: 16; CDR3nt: TGTGCCAGCAGTGCCGCGGGACTAGCGGCTCACAATGAGCAGTTCTTC; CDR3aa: CASSAAGLAAHNEQFF
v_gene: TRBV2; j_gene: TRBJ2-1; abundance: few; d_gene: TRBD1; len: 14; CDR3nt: TGTGCCAGTCAACTGGACAGGCTAGACAATGAGCAGTTCTTC; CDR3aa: CASQLDRLDNEQFF
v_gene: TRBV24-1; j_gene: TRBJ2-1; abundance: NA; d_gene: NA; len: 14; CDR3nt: TGTGCCACCCAGGGGCTGGGCTCCTACAATGAGCAGTTCTTC; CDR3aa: CATQGLGSYNEQFF
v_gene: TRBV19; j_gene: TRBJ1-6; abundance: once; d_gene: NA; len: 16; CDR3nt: TGTGCCAGTCGTACCGAGGACAGCCACTATAATTCACCCCTCCACTTT; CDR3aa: CASRTEDSHYNSPLHF
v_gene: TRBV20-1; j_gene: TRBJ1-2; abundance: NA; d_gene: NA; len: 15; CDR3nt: TGCAGTGCGAGAAAACAGGGAGGGGACTACTATGGCTACACCTTC; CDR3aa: CSARKQGGDYYGYTF
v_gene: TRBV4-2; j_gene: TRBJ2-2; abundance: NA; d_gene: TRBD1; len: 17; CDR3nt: TGTGCCAGCAGCCAAAGCGGGGACAGGGTATTCACCGGGGAGCTGTTTTTT; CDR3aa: CASSQSGDRVFTGELFF
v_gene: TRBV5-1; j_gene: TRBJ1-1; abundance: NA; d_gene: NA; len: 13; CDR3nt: TGCGCCAGCAGCCACAGAAGGGGGTCTGAAGCTTTCTTT; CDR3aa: CASSHRRGSEAFF